Listed here are 3 T cell receptor beta chains from one sample, sequenced in a study of blood T cell repertoires in COVID-19. Clones were sequenced by immunoSEQ multiplex PCR, and TCRdb holds only the in-frame ones, with some missing. The data show roughly 100,000 clones, with about 80% seen just once and roughly 29% held by the top ten. Specimen: peripheral blood. These receptors all come from a man aged 55-75 years with acute or convalescent COVID-19.

The chain has TRBV28 and TRBJ1-6; possible D gene TRBD1, 6 bases. The CDR3 runs to 14 residues. CDR1 MDHEN and CDR2 SYDVKM come from the germline V gene. CDR3: CALRGGVYNSPLHF. CDR3 bases: TGTGCTCTTCGAGGGGGAGTTTATAATTCACCCCTCCACTTT. The complete variable domain, with remaining parts taken from reference TRBV28 and TRBJ1-6, reads DVKVTQSSRYLVKRTGEKVFLECVQDMDHENMFWYRQDPGLGLRLIYFSYDVKMKEKGDIPEGYSVSREKKERFSLILESASTNQTSMYLCALRGGVYNSPLHFGNGTRLTVT.

Only a few counts were recorded for this clone. This chain links TRBV7-2 with TRBJ2-1; the match to TRBD2 covers 9 bases. The germline V gene encodes CDR1 SGHTA and CDR2 FQGNSA. Trimming at V came to 2 bases and at J to 2 bases, leaving 4 bases not matched to a gene. This CDR3 comprises 16 residues. The CDR3 DNA sequence: TGTGCCAGCAGCTTAACAGGACTAGCGACCTACAATGAGCAGTTCTTC. Translation gives CASSLTGLATYNEQFF. Variable domain in full (rest from reference TRBV7-2 and TRBJ2-1): GAGVSQSPSNKVTEKGKDVELRCDPISGHTALYWYRQSLGQGLEFLIYFQGNSAPDKSGLPSDRFSAERTGGSVSTLTIQRTQQEDSAVYLCASSLTGLATYNEQFFGPGTRLTVL.

The chain employs TRBV20-1 and TRBJ2-2; perhaps TRBD1 as D (5 bases). The CDR3 totals 14 residues. V lost 3 bases and J 8 bases, leaving 16 bases between the germline ends. Germline values: CDR1 DFQATT, CDR2 SNEGSKA (reference sequence). The CDR3 loop reads CSASRGLEIGELFF. Written as DNA, the CDR3 is TGCAGTGCTAGTAGGGGCCTGGAAATTGGGGAGCTGTTTTTT.